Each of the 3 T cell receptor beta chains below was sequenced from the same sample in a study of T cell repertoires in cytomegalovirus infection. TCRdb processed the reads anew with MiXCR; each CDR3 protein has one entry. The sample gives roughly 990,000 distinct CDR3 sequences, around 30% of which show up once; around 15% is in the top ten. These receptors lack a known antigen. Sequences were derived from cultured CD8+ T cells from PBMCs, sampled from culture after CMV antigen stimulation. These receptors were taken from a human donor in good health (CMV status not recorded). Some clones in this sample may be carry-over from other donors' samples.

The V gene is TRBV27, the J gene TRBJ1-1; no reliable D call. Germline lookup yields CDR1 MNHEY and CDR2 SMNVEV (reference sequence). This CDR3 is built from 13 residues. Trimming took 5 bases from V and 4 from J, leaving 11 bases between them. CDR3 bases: TGTGCCAGCAGTGAGATGGGCGTCACTGAAGCTTTCTTT. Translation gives CASSEMGVTEAFF.

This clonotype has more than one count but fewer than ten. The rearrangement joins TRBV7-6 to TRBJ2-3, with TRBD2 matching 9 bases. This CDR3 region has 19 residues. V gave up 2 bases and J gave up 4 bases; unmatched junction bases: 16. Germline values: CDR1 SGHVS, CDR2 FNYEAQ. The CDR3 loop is CASSLYPFLREGVADTQYF. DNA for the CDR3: TGTGCCAGCAGCTTATACCCCTTCTTGCGGGAGGGCGTGGCAGATACGCAGTATTTT.

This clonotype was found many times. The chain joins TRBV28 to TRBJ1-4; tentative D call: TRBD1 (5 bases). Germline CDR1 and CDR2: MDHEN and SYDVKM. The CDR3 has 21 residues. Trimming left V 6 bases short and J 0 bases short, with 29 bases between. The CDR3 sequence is CASSPLRGPRRFPTTNEKLFF. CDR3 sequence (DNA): TGTGCCAGCAGCCCTCTCCGGGGCCCACGGCGGTTTCCCACAACTAATGAAAAACTGTTTTTT.